This T cell receptor beta chain was documented in a study of blood T cell repertoires in COVID-19. Whole-study context: The United States, Italy and Spain were the sources of the acute and convalescent COVID-19 samples. Nucleic acid was either cDNA or gDNA, and it came from T cells, B-cell-depleted T cells, or PBMCs.

How the authors handled the data: Amplification of reference gene primers provided the estimated nucleated cell counts. Only in-frame clones appear in the TCRdb table, and some are missing; sequencing was by immunoSEQ multiplex PCR. The DNA gave D and trimming, while V, J and clone size come from that table. The table includes 50,000 to 55,000 clones, approximately 85% detected once. V shed 3 bases and J 7 bases; nucleotides not matched to a gene: 3. Germline CDR1 is MDHEN and CDR2 is SYDVKM. This CDR3 region has 15 residues. The chain links TRBV28 to TRBJ2-1; TRBD2 matches at 13 bases. Sequenced material: peripheral blood. The sequence was collected from a man in his 60s with acute or convalescent COVID-19. The CDR3 region is CASSFWTSGRNEQFF. DNA for the CDR3: TGTGCCAGCAGTTTTTGGACTAGCGGGAGAAATGAGCAGTTCTTC.